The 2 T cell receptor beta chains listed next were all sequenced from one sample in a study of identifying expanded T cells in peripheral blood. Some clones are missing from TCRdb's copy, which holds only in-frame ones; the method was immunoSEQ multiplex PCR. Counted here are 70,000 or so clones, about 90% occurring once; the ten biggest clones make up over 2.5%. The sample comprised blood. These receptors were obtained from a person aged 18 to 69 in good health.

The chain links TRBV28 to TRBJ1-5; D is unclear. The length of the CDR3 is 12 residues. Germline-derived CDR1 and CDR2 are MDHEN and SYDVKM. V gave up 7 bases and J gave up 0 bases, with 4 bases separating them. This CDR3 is CASNLSNQPQHF. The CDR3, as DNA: TGTGCCAGCAACCTTAGCAATCAGCCCCAGCATTTT.

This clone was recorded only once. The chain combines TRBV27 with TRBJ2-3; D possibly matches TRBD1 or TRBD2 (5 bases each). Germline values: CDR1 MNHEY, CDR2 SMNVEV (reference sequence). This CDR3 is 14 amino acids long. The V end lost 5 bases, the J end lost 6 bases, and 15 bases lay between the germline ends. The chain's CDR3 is CASSPGTRTDTQYF. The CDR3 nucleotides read TGTGCCAGCAGTCCGGGGACGAGGACCGATACGCAGTATTTT.